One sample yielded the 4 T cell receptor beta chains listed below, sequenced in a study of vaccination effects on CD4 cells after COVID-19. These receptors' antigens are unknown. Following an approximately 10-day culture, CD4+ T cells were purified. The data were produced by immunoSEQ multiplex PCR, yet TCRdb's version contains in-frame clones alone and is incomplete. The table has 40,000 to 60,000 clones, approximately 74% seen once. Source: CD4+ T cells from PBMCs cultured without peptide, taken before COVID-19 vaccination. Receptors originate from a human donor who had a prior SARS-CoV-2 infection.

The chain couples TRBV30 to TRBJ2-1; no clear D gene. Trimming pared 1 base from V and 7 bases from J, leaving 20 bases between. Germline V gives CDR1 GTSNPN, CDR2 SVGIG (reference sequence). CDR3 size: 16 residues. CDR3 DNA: TGTGCCTGGAGTGATCCCCTCATTGCGGATTATAATGAGCAGTTCTTC. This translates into CAWSDPLIADYNEQFF.

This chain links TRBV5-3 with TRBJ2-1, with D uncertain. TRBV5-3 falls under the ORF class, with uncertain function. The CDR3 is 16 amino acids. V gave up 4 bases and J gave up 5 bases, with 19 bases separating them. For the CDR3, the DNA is TGTGCCAGAAGCGAAAAAATGCGGACGAATCACAATGAGCAGTTCTTC. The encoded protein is CARSEKMRTNHNEQFF.

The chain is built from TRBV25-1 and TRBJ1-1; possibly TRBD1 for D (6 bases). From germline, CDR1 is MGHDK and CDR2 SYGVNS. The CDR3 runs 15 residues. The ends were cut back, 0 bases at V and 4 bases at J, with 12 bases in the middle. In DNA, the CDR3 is TGTGCCAGCAGTGAATATAAGGGGGTCGGCACTGAAGCTTTCTTT. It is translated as CASSEYKGVGTEAFF.

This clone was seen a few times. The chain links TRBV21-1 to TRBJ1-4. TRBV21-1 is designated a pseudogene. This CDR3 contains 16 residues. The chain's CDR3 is CASSLKKGFVNEKLFF. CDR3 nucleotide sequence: TGTGCCAGCAGCTTAAAAAAGGGCTTCGTTAATGAAAAACTGTTTTTT.